The entry that follows covers one TCR beta chain sequence. The sample comes from a study of control samples from healthy donors and cancer patients. Libraries were prepared by immunoSEQ multiplex PCR; TCRdb keeps only in-frame clonotypes and omits some of them. Among roughly 99,000 clones listed, more than 75% were seen once. Losses at the gene ends were 6 bases for V and 7 bases for J; bases not matched to a gene: 14. Germline V lookup: CDR1 MNHEY, CDR2 SVGAGI. There are 15 residues in the CDR3. The sample taken for sequencing was blood. This TCR derives from a man aged 55 to 70 in good health. This chain links TRBV6-5 with TRBJ1-1; 7 bases align to TRBD1. The CDR3 here is CASSHSQGGYHEAFF. The DNA of the CDR3 is TGTGCCAGCAGCCATTCCCAGGGGGGGTACCATGAAGCTTTCTTT.